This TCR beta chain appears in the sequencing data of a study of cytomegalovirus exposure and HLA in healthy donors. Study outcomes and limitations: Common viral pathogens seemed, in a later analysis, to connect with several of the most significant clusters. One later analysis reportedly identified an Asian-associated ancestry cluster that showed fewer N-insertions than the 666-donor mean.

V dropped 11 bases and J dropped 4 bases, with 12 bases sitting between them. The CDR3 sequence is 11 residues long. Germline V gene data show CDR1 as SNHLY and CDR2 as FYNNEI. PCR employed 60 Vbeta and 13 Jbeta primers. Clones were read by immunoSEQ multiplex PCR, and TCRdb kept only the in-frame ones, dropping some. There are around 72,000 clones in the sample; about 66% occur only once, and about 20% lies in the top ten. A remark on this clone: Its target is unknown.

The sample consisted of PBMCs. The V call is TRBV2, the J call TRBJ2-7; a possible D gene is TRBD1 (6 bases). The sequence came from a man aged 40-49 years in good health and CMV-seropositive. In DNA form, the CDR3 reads TGTGCCGGGCGGACAGATTACGAGCAGTACTTC. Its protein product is CAGRTDYEQYF. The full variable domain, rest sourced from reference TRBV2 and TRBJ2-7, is EPEVTQTPSHQVTQMGQEVILRCVPISNHLYFYWYRQILGQKVEFLVSFYNNEISEKSEIFDDQFSVERPDGSNFTLKIRSTKLEDSAMYFCAGRTDYEQYFGPGTRLTVT.